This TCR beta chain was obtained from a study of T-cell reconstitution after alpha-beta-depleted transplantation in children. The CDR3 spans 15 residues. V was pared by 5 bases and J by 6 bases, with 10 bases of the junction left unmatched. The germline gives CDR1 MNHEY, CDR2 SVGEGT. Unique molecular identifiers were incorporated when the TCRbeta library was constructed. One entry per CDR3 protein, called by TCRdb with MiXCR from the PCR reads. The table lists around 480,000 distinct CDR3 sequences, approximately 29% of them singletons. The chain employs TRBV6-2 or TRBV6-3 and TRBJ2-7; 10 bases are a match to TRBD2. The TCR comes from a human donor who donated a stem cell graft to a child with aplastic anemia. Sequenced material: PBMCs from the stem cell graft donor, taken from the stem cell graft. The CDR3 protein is CASSRPLAGVAEQYV. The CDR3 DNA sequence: TGTGCCAGCAGTCGTCCCCTAGCGGGAGTTGCCGAGCAGTACGTC.